The T cell receptor (beta chain) described here comes from a study of CD8 T cells in ankylosing spondylitis. Study conclusions and caveats: Reportedly, significant enrichment of disease-linked clones occurred in matched ankylosing spondylitis synovial fluid. For ankylosing spondylitis blood, a TCR beta motif of 8 or 9 highly homologous variants appeared characteristic.

The V gene lost 6 bases and the J gene lost 0 bases, with 18 bases spanning the gap. The length of the CDR3 is 16 residues. Germline CDR1 is DFQATT and CDR2 is SNEGSKA (reference sequence). TCRdb redid the calling of the 5' RACE reads with MiXCR, one entry per CDR3 protein. The table records 300,000 to 400,000 distinct CDR3 sequences, about 20% of them present only once. The sample holds a few counts of this clonotype. Its antigen is as yet unknown. The rearrangement joins TRBV20-1 to TRBJ2-1; possible D gene TRBD2, 6 bases. This TCR was recovered from a male donor with ankylosing spondylitis. The sample consisted of blood, either unsorted or a sorted T cell fraction (not recorded which). The CDR3 region is CSASSSSASSYNEQFF. The CDR3 coding sequence is TGCAGTGCCTCCTCTTCTAGCGCCAGCTCCTACAATGAGCAGTTCTTC.